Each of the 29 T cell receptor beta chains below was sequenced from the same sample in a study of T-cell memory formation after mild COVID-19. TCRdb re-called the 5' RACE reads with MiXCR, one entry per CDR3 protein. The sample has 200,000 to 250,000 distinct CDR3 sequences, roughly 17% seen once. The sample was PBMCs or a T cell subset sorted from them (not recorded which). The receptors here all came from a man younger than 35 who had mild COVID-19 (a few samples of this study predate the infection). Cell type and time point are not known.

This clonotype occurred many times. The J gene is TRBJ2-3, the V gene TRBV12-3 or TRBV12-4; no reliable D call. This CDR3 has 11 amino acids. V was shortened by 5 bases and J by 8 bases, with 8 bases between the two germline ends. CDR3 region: CASSSTVTQYF. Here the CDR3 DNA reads TGTGCCAGCAGTAGCACGGTTACGCAGTATTTT.

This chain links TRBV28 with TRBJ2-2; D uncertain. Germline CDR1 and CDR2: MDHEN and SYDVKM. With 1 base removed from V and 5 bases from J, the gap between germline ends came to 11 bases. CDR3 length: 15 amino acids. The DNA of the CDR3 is TGTGCCAGCAGTTTATCGGCCGGGCCGACCGGGGAGCTGTTTTTT. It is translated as CASSLSAGPTGELFF.

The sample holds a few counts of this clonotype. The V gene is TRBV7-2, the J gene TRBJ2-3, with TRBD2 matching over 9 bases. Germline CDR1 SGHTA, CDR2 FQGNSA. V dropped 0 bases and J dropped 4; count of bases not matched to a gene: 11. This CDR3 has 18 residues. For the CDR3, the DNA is TGTGCCAGCAGCTTAGCTTTGTTTAGCGGGGGTGTCCCAGATACGCAGTATTTT. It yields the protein CASSLALFSGGVPDTQYF.

Written as DNA, the CDR3 is TGTGCCAGCAGGGTTCTACCGGGACAGGGTATCGGCTACACCTTC. It codes for CASRVLPGQGIGYTF. The chain employs TRBV6-2 or TRBV6-3 and TRBJ1-2, with 9 bases fitting TRBD1. V shed 6 bases, J shed 8 bases, and the junction held 13 bases outside the gene matches. Germline V lookup: CDR1 MNHEY, CDR2 SVGEGT. The CDR3 spans 15 residues.

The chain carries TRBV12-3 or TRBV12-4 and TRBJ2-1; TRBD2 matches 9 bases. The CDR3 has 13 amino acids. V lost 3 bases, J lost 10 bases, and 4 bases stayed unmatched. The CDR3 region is CASSFRAGGEQFF. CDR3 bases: TGTGCCAGCAGTTTCCGAGCGGGGGGCGAGCAGTTCTTC.

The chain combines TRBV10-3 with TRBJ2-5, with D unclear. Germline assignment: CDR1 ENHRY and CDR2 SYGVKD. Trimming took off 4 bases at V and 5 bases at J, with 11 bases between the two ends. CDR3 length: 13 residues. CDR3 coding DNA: TGTGCCATCAGTGGACGGCTCGGGGAGACCCAGTACTTC. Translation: CAISGRLGETQYF.

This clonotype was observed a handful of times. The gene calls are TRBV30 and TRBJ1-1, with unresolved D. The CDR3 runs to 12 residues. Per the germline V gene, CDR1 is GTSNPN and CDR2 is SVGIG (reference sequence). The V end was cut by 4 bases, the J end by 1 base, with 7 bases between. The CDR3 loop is CAWMWANTEAFF. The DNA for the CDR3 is TGTGCCTGGATGTGGGCGAACACTGAAGCTTTCTTT. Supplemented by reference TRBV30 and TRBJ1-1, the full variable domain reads SQTIHQWPATLVQPVGSPLSLECTVEGTSNPNLYWYRQAAGRGLQLLFYSVGIGQISSEVPQNLSASRPQDRQFILSSKKLLLSDSGFYLCAWMWANTEAFFGQGTRLTVV.

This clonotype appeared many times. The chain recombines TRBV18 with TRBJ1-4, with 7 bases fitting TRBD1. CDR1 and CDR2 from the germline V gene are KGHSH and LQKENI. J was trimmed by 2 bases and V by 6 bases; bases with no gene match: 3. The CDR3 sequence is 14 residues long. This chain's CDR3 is CASSVQGTNEKLFF. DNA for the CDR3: TGTGCCAGCTCGGTACAGGGGACTAATGAAAAACTGTTTTTT. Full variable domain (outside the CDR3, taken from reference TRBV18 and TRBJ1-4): NAGVMQNPRHLVRRRGQEARLRCSPMKGHSHVYWYRQLPEEGLKFMVYLQKENIIDESGMPKERFSAEFPKEGPSILRIQQVVRGDSAAYFCASSVQGTNEKLFFGSGTQLSVL.

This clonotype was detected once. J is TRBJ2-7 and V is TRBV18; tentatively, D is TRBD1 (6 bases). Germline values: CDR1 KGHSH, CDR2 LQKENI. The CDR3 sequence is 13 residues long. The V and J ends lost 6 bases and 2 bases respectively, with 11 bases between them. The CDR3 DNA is TGTGCCAGCTCGATATCAGGGGCCTACGAGCAGTACGTC. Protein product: CASSISGAYEQYV.

The CDR3 is CASSQSRDRVYNEQFF. Here the CDR3 DNA reads TGCGCCAGCAGTCAATCCCGGGACAGGGTTTACAATGAGCAGTTCTTC. The chain uses TRBV23-1 and TRBJ2-1; 9 bases line up with TRBD1. TRBV23-1 is an ORF for which the function is uncertain. The V gene end was trimmed by 0 bases and the J gene end by 4 bases; junction bases not matched to a gene: 4. This CDR3 is built from 16 residues.

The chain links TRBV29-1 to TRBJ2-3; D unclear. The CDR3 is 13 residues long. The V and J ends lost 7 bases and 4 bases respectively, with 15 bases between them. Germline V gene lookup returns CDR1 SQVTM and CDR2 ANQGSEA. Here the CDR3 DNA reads TGCAGCGCCGGCCCCCGGCTCGCAGATACGCAGTATTTT. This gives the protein CSAGPRLADTQYF.

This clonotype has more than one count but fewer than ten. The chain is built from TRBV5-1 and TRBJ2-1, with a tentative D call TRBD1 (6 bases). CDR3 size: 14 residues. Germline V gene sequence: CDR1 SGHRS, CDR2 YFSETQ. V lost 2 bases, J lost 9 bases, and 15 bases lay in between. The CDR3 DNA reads TGCGCCAGCAGCTTACAGGGTCCGTCGGGTGAGCAGTTCTTC. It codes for CASSLQGPSGEQFF.

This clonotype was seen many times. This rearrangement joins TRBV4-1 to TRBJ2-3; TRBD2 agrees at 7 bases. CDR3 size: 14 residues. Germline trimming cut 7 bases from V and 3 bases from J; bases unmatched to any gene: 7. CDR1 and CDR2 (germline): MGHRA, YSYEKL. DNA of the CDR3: TGCGCCAGCACCACGGGGGGTCGGACAGATACGCAGTATTTT. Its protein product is CASTTGGRTDTQYF.

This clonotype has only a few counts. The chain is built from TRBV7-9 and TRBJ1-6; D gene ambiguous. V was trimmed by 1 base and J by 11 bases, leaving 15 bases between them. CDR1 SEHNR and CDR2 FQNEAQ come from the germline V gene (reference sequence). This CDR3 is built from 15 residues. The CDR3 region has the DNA TGTGCCAGCAGCTTAGACCCAGACATCGCGCCACCCCTCCACTTT. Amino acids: CASSLDPDIAPPLHF.

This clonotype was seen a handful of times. This CDR3 is CASSQALAAETQYF. CDR3 sequence (DNA): TGCGCCAGCAGCCAAGCCCTAGCTGCAGAGACCCAGTACTTC. The chain has TRBV4-3 and TRBJ2-5; weak D call: TRBD2 (5 bases). CDR3 length: 14 residues. Germline lookup yields CDR1 LGHNA and CDR2 YSLEER. Trimming took off 1 base at V and 4 bases at J, with 10 bases between the two ends.

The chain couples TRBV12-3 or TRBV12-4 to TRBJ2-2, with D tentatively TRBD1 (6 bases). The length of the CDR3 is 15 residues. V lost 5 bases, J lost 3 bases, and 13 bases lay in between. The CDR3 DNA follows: TGTGCCAGCAGTCGGACAGACCTATACACCGGGGAGCTGTTTTTT. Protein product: CASSRTDLYTGELFF.

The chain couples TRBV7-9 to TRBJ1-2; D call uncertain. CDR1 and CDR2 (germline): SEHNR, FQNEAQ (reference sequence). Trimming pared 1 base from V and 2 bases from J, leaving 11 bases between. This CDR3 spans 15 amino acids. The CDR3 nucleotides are TGTGCCAGCAGCTTAGAATGGGCAGAGAACTATGGCTACACCTTC. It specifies CASSLEWAENYGYTF.

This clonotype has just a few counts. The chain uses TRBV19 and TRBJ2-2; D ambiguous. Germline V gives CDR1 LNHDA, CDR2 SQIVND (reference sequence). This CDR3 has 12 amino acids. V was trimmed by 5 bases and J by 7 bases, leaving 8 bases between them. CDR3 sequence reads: CASSSRFGELFF. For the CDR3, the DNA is TGTGCCAGTAGTTCCCGGTTCGGGGAGCTGTTTTTT. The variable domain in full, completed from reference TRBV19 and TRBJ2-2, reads DGGITQSPKYLFRKEGQNVTLSCEQNLNHDAMYWYRQDPGQGLRLIYYSQIVNDFQKGDIAEGYSVSREKKESFPLTVTSAQKNPTAFYLCASSSRFGELFFGEGSRLTVL.

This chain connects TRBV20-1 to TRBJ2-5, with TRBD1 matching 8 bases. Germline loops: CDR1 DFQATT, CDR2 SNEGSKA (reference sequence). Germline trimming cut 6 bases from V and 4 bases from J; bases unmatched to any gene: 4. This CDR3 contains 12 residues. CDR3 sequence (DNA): TGCAGTGCGGACAGGGCACGAGAGACCCAGTACTTC. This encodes CSADRARETQYF.

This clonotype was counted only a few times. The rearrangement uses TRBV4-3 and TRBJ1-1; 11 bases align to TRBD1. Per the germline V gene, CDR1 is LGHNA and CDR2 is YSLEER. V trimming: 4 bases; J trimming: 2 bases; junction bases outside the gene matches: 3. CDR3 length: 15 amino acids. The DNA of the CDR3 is TGCGCCAGCAGCCCCGGACAGGGGGCAAACACTGAAGCTTTCTTT. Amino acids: CASSPGQGANTEAFF.

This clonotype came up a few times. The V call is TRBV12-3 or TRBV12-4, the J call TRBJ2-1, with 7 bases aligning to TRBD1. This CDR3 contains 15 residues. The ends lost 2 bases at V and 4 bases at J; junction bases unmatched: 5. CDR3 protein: CASSLTGEMYNEQFF. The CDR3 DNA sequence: TGTGCCAGCAGTTTAACAGGGGAGATGTACAATGAGCAGTTCTTC.

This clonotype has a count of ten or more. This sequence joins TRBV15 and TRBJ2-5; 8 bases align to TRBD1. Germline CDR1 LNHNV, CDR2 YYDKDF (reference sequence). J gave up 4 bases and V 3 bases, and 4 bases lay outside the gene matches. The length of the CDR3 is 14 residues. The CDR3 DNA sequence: TGTGCCACCAGCAGGGGACAGGTCGGAGAGACCCAGTACTTC. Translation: CATSRGQVGETQYF.

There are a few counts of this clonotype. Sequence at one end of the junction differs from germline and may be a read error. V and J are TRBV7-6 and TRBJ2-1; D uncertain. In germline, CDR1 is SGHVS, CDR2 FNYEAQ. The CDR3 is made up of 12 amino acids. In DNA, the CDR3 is TGTGCCAGCAGCCCAGGCCTGGCAGGATCCCTCTTC. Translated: CASSPGLAGSLF.

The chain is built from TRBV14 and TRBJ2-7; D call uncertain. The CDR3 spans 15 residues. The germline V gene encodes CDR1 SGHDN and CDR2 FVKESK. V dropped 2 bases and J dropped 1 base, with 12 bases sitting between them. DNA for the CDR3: TGTGCCAGCAGCCAATTCATCGGTCAGTCCTACGAGCAGTACTTC. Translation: CASSQFIGQSYEQYF.

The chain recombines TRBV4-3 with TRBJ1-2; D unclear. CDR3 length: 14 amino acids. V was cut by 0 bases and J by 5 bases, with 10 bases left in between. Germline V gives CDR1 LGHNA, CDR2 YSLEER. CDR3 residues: CASSQDNYGYGYTF. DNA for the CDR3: TGCGCCAGCAGCCAAGATAACTATGGGTATGGCTACACCTTC.

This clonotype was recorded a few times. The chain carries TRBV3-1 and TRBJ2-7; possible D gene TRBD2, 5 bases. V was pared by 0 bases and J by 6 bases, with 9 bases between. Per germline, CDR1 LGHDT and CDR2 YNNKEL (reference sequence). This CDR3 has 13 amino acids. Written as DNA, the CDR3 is TGTGCCAGCAGCCAAGAGGAAGGGAGCGAGCAGTACTTC. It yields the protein CASSQEEGSEQYF.

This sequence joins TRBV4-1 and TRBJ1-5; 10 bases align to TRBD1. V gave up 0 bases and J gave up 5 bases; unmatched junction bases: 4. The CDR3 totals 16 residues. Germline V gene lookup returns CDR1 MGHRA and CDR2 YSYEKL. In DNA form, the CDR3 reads TGCGCCAGCAGCCAAGAAGTGACAGGGGGCTATCAGCCCCAGCATTTT. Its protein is CASSQEVTGGYQPQHF.

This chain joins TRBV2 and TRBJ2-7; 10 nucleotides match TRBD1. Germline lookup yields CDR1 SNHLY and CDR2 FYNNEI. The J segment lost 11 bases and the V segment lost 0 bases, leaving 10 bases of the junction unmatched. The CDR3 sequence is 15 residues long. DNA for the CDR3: TGTGCCAGCAGTGAAGCCGGGACAGGGGCGACTAGTGAGTACTTC. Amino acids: CASSEAGTGATSEYF.

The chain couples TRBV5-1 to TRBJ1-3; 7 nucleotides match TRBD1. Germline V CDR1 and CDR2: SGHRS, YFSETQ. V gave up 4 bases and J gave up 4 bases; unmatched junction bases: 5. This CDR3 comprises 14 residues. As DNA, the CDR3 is TGCGCCAGCAGCATCACAGGGGACGGAAACACCATATATTTT. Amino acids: CASSITGDGNTIYF.